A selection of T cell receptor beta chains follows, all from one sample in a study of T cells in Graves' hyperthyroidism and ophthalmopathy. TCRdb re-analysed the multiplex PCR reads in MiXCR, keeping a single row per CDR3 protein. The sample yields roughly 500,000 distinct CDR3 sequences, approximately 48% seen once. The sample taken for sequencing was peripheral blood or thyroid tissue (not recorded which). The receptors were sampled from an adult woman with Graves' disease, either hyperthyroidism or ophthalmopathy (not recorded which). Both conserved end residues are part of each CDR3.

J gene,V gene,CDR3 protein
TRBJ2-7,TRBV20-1,CSARVASVSYEQYF
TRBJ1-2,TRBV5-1,CASSLVRAGDGYTF
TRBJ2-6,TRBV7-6,CASSLGTEANVLTF
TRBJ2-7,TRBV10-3,CAISEFDVSIGEQYF
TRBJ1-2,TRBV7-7,CAVGVSYGYTF
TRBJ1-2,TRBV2,CASGQGNGYTF
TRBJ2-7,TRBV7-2,CASRLDSAEQYF
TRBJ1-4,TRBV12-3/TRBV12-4,CASSRSGGGFEKLFF
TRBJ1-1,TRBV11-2,CASSPDRTTGTEAFF
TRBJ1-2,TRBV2,CASSGVGVSYGYTF
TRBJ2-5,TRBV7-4,CASRTSGGQETQYF
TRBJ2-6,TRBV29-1,CSVEDPGQGYVAF
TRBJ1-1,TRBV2,CASSPRDRGLGTEAFF
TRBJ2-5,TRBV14,CASSPQRMYQETQYF
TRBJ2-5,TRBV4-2,CASSIYTGGNQPQYF
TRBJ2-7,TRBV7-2,CASSFTSGRYEQYF
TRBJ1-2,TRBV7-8,CASSPHDGYGYTF
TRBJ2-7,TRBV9,CASSPRTGTNEQYF
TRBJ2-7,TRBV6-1,CASSPGVAGAPYEQYF
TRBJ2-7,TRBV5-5,CASSLRDIWGEQYF
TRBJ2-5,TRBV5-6,CASSRPGQGGTQYF
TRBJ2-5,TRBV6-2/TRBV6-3,CASRRTGVETQYF
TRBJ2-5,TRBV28,CASSFPGETQYF
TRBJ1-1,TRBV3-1,CASSQSEGVAFF
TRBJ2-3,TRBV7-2,CASRKGLASSTDTQYF
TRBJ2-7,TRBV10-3,CAISASGGSYEQYF
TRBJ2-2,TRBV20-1,CSARDYREGTGELFF
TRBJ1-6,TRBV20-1,CSAIMGQGASPLHF
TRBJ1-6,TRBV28,CASSLLDSPLHF
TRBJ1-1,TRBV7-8,CASSLVAQGGAEAFF
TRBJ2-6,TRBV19,CASSIAGANVLTF
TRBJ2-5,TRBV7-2,CASSSGTGVFAETQYF
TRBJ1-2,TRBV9,CASLGRPIGRGYTF
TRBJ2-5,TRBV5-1,CASSLFGTQEIQYF
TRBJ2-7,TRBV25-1,CAWSGPRTSPFYEQYF
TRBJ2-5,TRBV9,CASSVSGKETQYF
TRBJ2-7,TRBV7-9,CASSYPEGYSYEQYF
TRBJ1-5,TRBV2,CASSEDGHQPQHF
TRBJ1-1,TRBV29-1,CSVTISSTEAFF
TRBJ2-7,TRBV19,CASSYGPPNEQYF
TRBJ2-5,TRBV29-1,CSVEELAGVGSETQYF
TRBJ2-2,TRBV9,CASGQGGSCFF
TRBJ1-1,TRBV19,CASSVDRIYTEAFF
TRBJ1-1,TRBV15,CATSARPGTANTEAFF
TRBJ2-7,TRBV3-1,CASSLLAGEQYF
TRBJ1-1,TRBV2,CASNENLGTEAFF
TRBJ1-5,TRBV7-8,CASSLVRGGNQPQHF
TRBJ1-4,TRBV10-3,CAISRDREKLFF
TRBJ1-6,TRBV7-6,CAGSPGGSPLHF
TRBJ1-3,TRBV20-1,CSARDPGFSGGGDGNTIYF
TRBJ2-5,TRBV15,CATSRGYQETQYF
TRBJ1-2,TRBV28,CASGLGWSSYGYTF
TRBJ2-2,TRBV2,CASSASGTGELFF
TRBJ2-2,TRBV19,CASSPAAAGELFF
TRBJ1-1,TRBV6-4,CASSREALGLNTEAFF
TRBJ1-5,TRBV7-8,CASSRDGRSRNQPQHF
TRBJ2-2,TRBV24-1,CATSRGTGAPNTGELFF
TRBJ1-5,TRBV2,CASSPSALRTFNQPQHF
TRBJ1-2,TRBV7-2,CASSPTGLSYGYTF